This T cell receptor beta chain originates from a study of early stage breast cancer tumors. As for this clone: Its cognate antigen is unknown.

Overall study results and limits: Tumor and normal breast were distinguished via blood comparison in about 90% of the 16 patients.

Deletions cut 6 bases from V and 6 bases from J, with 18 bases between. In germline, CDR1 is SQVTM, CDR2 ANQGSEA. The CDR3 contains 13 residues. Here immunoSEQ multiplex PCR was the method, and the copy in TCRdb shows in-frame clones only, minus some. This sample has 70,000 or so clones, with roughly 80% found just once. The sequenced sample was blood. The sequence was collected from a person in their 40s with breast cancer. The V and J genes are TRBV29-1 and TRBJ2-7; D possibly corresponds to TRBD1 (6 bases). The CDR3, as DNA: TGCAGCGTCTCATCTACAGGGTTCAGCGAGCAGTACTTC. It encodes CSVSSTGFSEQYF.